This T cell receptor beta chain was found in a study of early T cells in non-severe SARS-CoV-2 infection. Study in general: Unsorted whole blood bulk RNA was sequenced, with unpaired chains.

As part of library construction, unique molecular identifiers were attached to individual cDNA molecules. From the 5' RACE reads, TCRdb called clonotypes with MiXCR, one entry per CDR3 protein. The sample has about 35,000 distinct CDR3 sequences; 5% to 6.5% are singletons. Overall study findings and caveats: CD4 and private specificities were missed by VDJdb matching, which favored anti-spike CD8 responses.

This clonotype was detected many times. Its antigen is unidentified. Trimming removed 2 bases at V and 1 base at J, with 9 bases between. From germline, CDR1 is SGHAT and CDR2 FQDESV (reference sequence). This CDR3 has 15 residues. The chain has TRBV11-1 and TRBJ2-1, with D tentatively TRBD2 (5 bases). The sample here was whole blood, taken at baseline. This clonotype was sampled from an adult who was a healthcare worker with PCR-confirmed SARS-CoV-2 infection or an uninfected control (not recorded which). In nucleotides, the CDR3 is TGTGCCAGCAGCTTAACTCTAGCATCCTACAATGAGCAGTTCTTC. It codes for CASSLTLASYNEQFF.